The 24 T cell receptor beta chains below all came from one sample that was sequenced in a study of blood T cell repertoires in COVID-19. Generated by immunoSEQ multiplex PCR, the TCRdb table keeps only in-frame clones and is missing some. There are under 250,000 clones in the sample; 84% occur only once, and around 9.5% lies in the top ten. Sequencing was done on a sample of peripheral blood. These receptor sequences come from a man aged 50 to 59 with active or convalescent COVID-19.

The genes are TRBV11-2 and TRBJ2-7; the D gene is possibly TRBD1 (6 bases). The CDR3 totals 15 residues. CDR1 is SGHAT and CDR2 is FQNNGV in the germline V gene. V was pared by 1 base and J by 3 bases, with 13 bases between. The CDR3 nucleotides are TGTGCCAGCAGCTTAGGGGTAGGGGGTTACTACGAGCAGTACGTC. Its protein product is CASSLGVGGYYEQYV.

The CDR3 DNA reads as TGTGCCAGCTCACCTCAGGGGTTGGTGGTGAATCAGCCCCAGCATTTT. Amino acids: CASSPQGLVVNQPQHF. The V call is TRBV18, the J call TRBJ1-5, with D maybe TRBD1 (6 bases). The length of the CDR3 is 16 residues. Looked up from germline, CDR1 is KGHSH and CDR2 is LQKENI. V gave up 3 bases and J gave up 4 bases, with 16 bases separating them.

J is TRBJ2-3 and V is TRBV27, with TRBD2 as a possible D gene (6 bases). The CDR3 length is 16 residues. V was trimmed by 5 bases and J by 11 bases, leaving 26 bases between them. Germline CDR1 reads MNHEY; CDR2 reads SMNVEV (reference sequence). The CDR3 nucleotides are TGTGCCAGCAGTATCGACTCCCGGGACTCCCTTTATGAGCAGTATTTT. It yields the protein CASSIDSRDSLYEQYF.

This chain joins TRBV6-5 and TRBJ2-3, with 8 bases lining up with TRBD2. The germline CDR1 and CDR2 sequences are MNHEY and SVGAGI. After removal of 6 bases from V and 3 bases from J, the junction contained 8 bases not matched to a gene. The CDR3 extends over 15 amino acids. DNA for the CDR3: TGTGCCAGCAGCTACAGCGGGAGTAGTACAGATACGCAGTATTTT. Amino acid sequence: CASSYSGSSTDTQYF.

The chain couples TRBV18 to TRBJ1-1; no reliable D call. V lost 3 bases and J 3 bases, leaving 11 bases between the germline ends. Germline V gene lookup returns CDR1 KGHSH and CDR2 LQKENI. There are 14 residues in the CDR3. The CDR3 protein is CASSPYGSDTEAFF. The DNA for the CDR3 is TGTGCCAGCTCACCTTACGGGAGTGACACTGAAGCTTTCTTT.

This clone was observed a few times. The rearrangement joins TRBV6-4 to TRBJ1-6; 7 bases are a match to TRBD1. Per the germline V gene, CDR1 is MRHNA and CDR2 is SNTAGT. The ends lost 0 bases at V and 6 bases at J; junction bases unmatched: 2. The CDR3 spans 15 residues. The CDR3 sequence is CASSDSSGGNSPLHF. In nucleotides, the CDR3 is TGTGCCAGCAGTGACTCGTCAGGGGGTAATTCACCCCTCCACTTT.

The chain employs TRBV27 and TRBJ1-4; 10 nucleotides agree with TRBD1. The junction had 10 bases not matched to a gene; V was cut back by 4 bases and J by 8 bases. CDR3 length: 16 amino acids. Germline loops: CDR1 MNHEY, CDR2 SMNVEV (reference sequence). The CDR3 DNA reads TGTGCCAGCAGTTCCGACAGGGGGCACGGAAAAGAAAAACTGTTTTTT. Translated, it gives CASSSDRGHGKEKLFF.

The gene calls are TRBV4-2 and TRBJ2-5, with TRBD2 as a possible D gene (6 bases). Germline lookup yields CDR1 LGHNA and CDR2 YNFKEQ. The CDR3 is 15 amino acids. Trimming took off 3 bases at V and 5 bases at J, with 16 bases between the two ends. The CDR3 region is CASSQVLGGHETQYF. CDR3 sequence (DNA): TGTGCCAGCAGCCAGGTTCTAGGAGGGCATGAGACCCAGTACTTC.

V is TRBV5-1 and J is TRBJ2-5, with a tentative D call TRBD2 (6 bases). The CDR3 has 15 residues. Germline assignment: CDR1 SGHRS and CDR2 YFSETQ. Trimming took off 0 bases at V and 7 bases at J, with 16 bases between the two ends. The CDR3 reads CASSLAAGPDGTQYF. In DNA, the CDR3 is TGCGCCAGCAGCTTGGCGGCGGGACCAGACGGGACCCAGTACTTC.

The genes are TRBV7-9 and TRBJ1-2; 8 positions agree with TRBD1. The V gene end was trimmed by 5 bases and the J gene end by 3 bases; junction bases not matched to a gene: 5. The CDR3 runs 14 residues. Germline CDR1 SEHNR, CDR2 FQNEAQ (reference sequence). Here the CDR3 DNA reads TGTGCCAGCAGCGCCACGGACAGGGACTATGGCTACACCTTC. Protein product: CASSATDRDYGYTF.

V usage is TRBV6-5 and J usage is TRBJ1-2; tentatively, D is TRBD1 (5 bases). The CDR3 is 13 amino acids. The germline CDR1 and CDR2 sequences are MNHEY and SVGAGI. Trimming pared 7 bases from V and 13 bases from J, leaving 22 bases between. The CDR3 protein is CASTSQEGVAATF. For the CDR3, the DNA is TGTGCCAGCACCTCACAGGAAGGGGTAGCTGCCACCTTC.

The rearrangement uses TRBV29-1 and TRBJ1-2, with D possibly being TRBD1 (6 bases). The V gene lost 6 bases and the J gene lost 8 bases, with 16 bases spanning the gap. CDR1 and CDR2 (germline): SQVTM, ANQGSEA. The CDR3 covers 12 residues. The CDR3 coding sequence is TGCAGCGTAGACAGGTCTCGGATGGGCTACACCTTC. As protein: CSVDRSRMGYTF.

The genes are TRBV19 and TRBJ1-2, with 8 bases lining up with TRBD1. Trimming at V came to 3 bases and at J to 3 bases, leaving 6 bases not matched to a gene. Germline values: CDR1 LNHDA, CDR2 SQIVND (reference sequence). The CDR3 spans 15 residues. The CDR3: CASSMQDRVDYGYTF. The DNA of the CDR3 is TGTGCCAGTAGTATGCAGGACAGGGTGGACTATGGCTACACCTTC.

This clone was counted once. V gene TRBV18 combines with J gene TRBJ1-4; D gene unclear. The germline gives CDR1 KGHSH, CDR2 LQKENI. This CDR3 region has 15 residues. V lost 0 bases and J lost 8, with 13 bases in between. CDR3 nucleotides: TGTGCCAGCTCACCACCACAGCGACTAGGCGAAAAACTGTTTTTT. As protein: CASSPPQRLGEKLFF.

This rearrangement joins TRBV6-5 to TRBJ1-3; D may be TRBD1 (5 bases). Germline V gene data show CDR1 as MNHEY and CDR2 as SVGAGI. With 3 bases removed from V and 2 bases from J, the gap between germline ends came to 11 bases. This CDR3 spans 15 amino acids. CDR3 nucleotides: TGTGCCAGCAGTTATCATGGGACTGCTGGAAACACCATATATTTT. Translating gives CASSYHGTAGNTIYF.

The chain uses TRBV7-8 and TRBJ2-3; D call uncertain. CDR1 and CDR2 from the germline V gene are SGHVS and FQNEAQ. The CDR3 contains 16 residues. Deletions cut 6 bases from V and 0 bases from J, with 16 bases between. CDR3 loop: CASRRVLFSSTDTQYF. The CDR3 DNA reads TGTGCCAGCAGGCGCGTGCTTTTCTCTAGCACAGATACGCAGTATTTT.

This clone has just one count. The chain couples TRBV18 to TRBJ2-5, with D possibly matching TRBD2 (7 bases). The CDR3 spans 16 residues. Trimming pared 4 bases from V and 2 bases from J, leaving 17 bases between. From germline, CDR1 is KGHSH and CDR2 LQKENI. In DNA form, the CDR3 reads TGTGCCAGCTCACTCAATTACGAGGGGGGGCAAGAGACCCAGTACTTC. This codes for CASSLNYEGGQETQYF. Drawing the rest from reference TRBV18 and TRBJ2-5, the complete variable domain is NAGVMQNPRHLVRRRGQEARLRCSPMKGHSHVYWYRQLPEEGLKFMVYLQKENIIDESGMPKERFSAEFPKEGPSILRIQQVVRGDSAAYFCASSLNYEGGQETQYFGPGTRLLVL.

The chain uses TRBV2 and TRBJ2-1; 8 bases map to TRBD2. The CDR3 spans 15 residues. Germline CDR1 SNHLY, CDR2 FYNNEI. V shed 4 bases and J 2 bases; nucleotides not matched to a gene: 4. The CDR3 DNA reads TGTGCCAGCAGTGGGGGGCGGGAGGCCTACAATGAGCAGTTCTTC. This sequence encodes CASSGGREAYNEQFF.

This clone has a single count. The J gene is TRBJ2-5, the V gene TRBV28; TRBD1 agrees at 8 bases. Germline V gene lookup returns CDR1 MDHEN and CDR2 SYDVKM. The V and J ends lost 6 bases and 5 bases, in that order; junction bases with no gene match: 14. The CDR3 extends over 16 amino acids. The CDR3 spells CASRRTAAGGWETQYF. The CDR3 DNA is TGTGCCAGCAGACGTACCGCGGCAGGGGGCTGGGAGACCCAGTACTTC.

There are a few counts of this clone. This chain uses TRBV19 with TRBJ1-2; a weak D match, TRBD1 (6 bases). The CDR3 sequence is 17 residues long. Germline lookup yields CDR1 LNHDA and CDR2 SQIVND (reference sequence). Trimming pared 4 bases from V and 6 bases from J, leaving 24 bases between. The CDR3 sequence is CASSTLQGKALLDGYTF. CDR3 DNA sequence: TGTGCCAGTAGTACCCTACAGGGTAAAGCCCTACTGGATGGCTACACCTTC.

The V call is TRBV3-1 (or the pseudogene TRBV3-2), the J call TRBJ1-2; 8 bases match TRBD1. In germline, CDR1 is LGHDT, CDR2 YNNKEL (reference sequence). This CDR3 contains 15 residues. The V and J ends lost 2 bases and 3 bases, in that order; junction bases with no gene match: 5. The DNA for the CDR3 is TGTGCCAGCAGCCAATCGGACAGGGTTCACTATGGCTACACCTTC. Its protein product is CASSQSDRVHYGYTF.

The rearrangement uses TRBV28 and TRBJ1-4; TRBD1 matches 10 bases. This CDR3 is built from 15 residues. Per the germline V gene, CDR1 is MDHEN and CDR2 is SYDVKM. The J segment lost 8 bases and the V segment lost 5 bases, leaving 8 bases of the junction unmatched. The CDR3 DNA sequence: TGTGCCAGCAGTGCCCCCGGGACAGGGGTGGAAAAACTGTTTTTT. Amino acid sequence: CASSAPGTGVEKLFF.

This chain joins TRBV6-2 or TRBV6-3 and TRBJ2-7; 8 nucleotides line up with TRBD2. V lost 5 bases, J lost 3 bases, and 9 bases stayed unmatched. CDR1 MNHEY and CDR2 SVGEGT come from the germline V gene. This CDR3 is 15 amino acids long. In nucleotides, the CDR3 is TGTGCCAGCAGTACGCCCGGACTAGCTAACTACGAGCAGTACGTC. As protein: CASSTPGLANYEQYV.

This chain joins TRBV3-1 (or the pseudogene TRBV3-2) and TRBJ1-1; D gene unclear. Germline V gives CDR1 LGHDT, CDR2 YNNKEL (reference sequence). The V end was cut by 1 base, the J end by 9 bases, with 9 bases between. The CDR3 has 12 amino acids. The CDR3 nucleotides read TGTGCCAGCAGCCAAGGCGGAAGTAAAGCTTTCTTT. This codes for CASSQGGSKAFF.